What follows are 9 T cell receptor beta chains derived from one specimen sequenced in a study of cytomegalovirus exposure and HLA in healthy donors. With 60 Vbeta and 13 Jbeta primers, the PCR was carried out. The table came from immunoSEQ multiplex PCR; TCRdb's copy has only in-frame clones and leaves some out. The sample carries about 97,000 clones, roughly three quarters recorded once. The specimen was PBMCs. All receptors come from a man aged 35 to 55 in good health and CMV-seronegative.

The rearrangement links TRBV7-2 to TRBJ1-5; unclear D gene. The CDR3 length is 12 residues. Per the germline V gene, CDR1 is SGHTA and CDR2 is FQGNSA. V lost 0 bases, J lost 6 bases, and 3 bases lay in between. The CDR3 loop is CASSLASQPQHF. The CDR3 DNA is TGTGCCAGCAGCTTAGCGAGTCAGCCCCAGCATTTT.

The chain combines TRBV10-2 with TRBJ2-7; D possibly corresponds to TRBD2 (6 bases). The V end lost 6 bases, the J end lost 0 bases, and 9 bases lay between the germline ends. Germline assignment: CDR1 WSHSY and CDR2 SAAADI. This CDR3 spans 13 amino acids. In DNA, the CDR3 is TGCGCCAGCAGCCGGGGGACCTCCTACGAGCAGTACTTC. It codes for CASSRGTSYEQYF.

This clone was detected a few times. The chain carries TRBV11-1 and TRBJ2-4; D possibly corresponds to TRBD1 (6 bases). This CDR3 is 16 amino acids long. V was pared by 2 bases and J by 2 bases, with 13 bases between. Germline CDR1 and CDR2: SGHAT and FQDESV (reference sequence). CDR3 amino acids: CASSLQGIASKNIQYF. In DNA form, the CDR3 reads TGTGCCAGCAGCTTACAGGGGATAGCTTCCAAAAACATTCAGTACTTC.

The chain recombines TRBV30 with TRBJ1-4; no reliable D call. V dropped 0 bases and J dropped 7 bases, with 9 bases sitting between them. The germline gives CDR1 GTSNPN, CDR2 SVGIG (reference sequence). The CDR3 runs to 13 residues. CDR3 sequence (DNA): TGTGCCTGGAGTGTCACCCCCGGTGAAAAACTGTTTTTT. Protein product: CAWSVTPGEKLFF.

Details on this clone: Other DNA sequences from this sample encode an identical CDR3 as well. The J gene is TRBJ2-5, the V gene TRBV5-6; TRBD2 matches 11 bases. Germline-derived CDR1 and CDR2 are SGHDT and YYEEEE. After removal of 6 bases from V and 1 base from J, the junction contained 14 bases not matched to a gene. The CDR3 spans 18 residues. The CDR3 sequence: CASTTLLAGDISQETQYF. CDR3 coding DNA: TGTGCCAGCACCACTCTACTAGCGGGGGATATAAGCCAAGAGACCCAGTACTTC. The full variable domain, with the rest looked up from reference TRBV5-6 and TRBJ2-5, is DAGVTQSPTHLIKTRGQQVTLRCSPKSGHDTVSWYQQALGQGPQFIFQYYEEEERQRGNFPDRFSGHQFPNYSSELNVNALLLGDSALYLCASTTLLAGDISQETQYFGPGTRLLVL.

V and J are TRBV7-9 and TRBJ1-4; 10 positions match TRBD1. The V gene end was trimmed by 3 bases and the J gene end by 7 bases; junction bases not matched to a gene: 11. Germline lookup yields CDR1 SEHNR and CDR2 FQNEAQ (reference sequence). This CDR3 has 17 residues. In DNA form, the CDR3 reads TGTGCCAGCAGCTTCCCGAAACTGGACAGGGGGGCTGAAAAACTGTTTTTT. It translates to CASSFPKLDRGAEKLFF.

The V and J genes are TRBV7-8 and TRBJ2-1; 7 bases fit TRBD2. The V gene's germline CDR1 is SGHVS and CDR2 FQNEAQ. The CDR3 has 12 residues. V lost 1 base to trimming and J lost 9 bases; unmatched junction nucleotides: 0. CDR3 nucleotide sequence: TGTGCCAGCAGCTTAGGGGAGGGTGAGCAGTTCTTC. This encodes CASSLGEGEQFF.

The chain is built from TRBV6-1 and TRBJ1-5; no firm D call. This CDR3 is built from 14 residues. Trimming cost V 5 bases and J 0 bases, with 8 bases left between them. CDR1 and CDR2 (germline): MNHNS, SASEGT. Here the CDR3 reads CASSSQNSNQPQHF. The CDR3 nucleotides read TGTGCCAGCAGTTCACAGAATAGCAATCAGCCCCAGCATTTT.

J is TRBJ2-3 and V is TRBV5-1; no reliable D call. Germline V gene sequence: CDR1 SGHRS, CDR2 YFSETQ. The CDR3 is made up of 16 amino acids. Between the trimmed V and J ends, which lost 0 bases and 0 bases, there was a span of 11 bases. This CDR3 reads CASSLGAGLSTDTQYF. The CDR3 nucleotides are TGCGCCAGCAGCTTGGGTGCAGGCCTTAGCACAGATACGCAGTATTTT. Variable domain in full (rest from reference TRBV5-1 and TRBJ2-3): KAGVTQTPRYLIKTRGQQVTLSCSPISGHRSVSWYQQTPGQGLQFLFEYFSETQRNKGNFPGRFSGRQFSNSRSEMNVSTLELGDSALYLCASSLGAGLSTDTQYFGPGTRLTVL.